The entry that follows covers one T cell receptor (beta chain) sequence. The data are from a study of blood T cell repertoires in COVID-19. As handled by the study authors: Quantification of nucleated cells was approximated via reference gene primer amplification. Assay: immunoSEQ multiplex PCR; the TCRdb copy retains only in-frame clones and omits some. Clone size and the V and J calls come from that table; the DNA yielded D and trimming. The sample carries 200,000 to 250,000 clones, 65% to 90% recorded once. Germline CDR1 is SGHNT and CDR2 is YENEEA. The V end was cut by 0 bases, the J end by 13 bases, with 22 bases between. This CDR3 is built from 16 residues.

This receptor was identified in a man over 45 with active or convalescent COVID-19. This chain joins TRBV11-3 and TRBJ2-1, with D possibly being TRBD2 (6 bases). Sequencing used peripheral blood. In DNA, the CDR3 is TGTGCCAGCAGCTTAGATAGGGAGGTAGGTGTAACTAAACAGTTCTTC. Residues: CASSLDREVGVTKQFF.